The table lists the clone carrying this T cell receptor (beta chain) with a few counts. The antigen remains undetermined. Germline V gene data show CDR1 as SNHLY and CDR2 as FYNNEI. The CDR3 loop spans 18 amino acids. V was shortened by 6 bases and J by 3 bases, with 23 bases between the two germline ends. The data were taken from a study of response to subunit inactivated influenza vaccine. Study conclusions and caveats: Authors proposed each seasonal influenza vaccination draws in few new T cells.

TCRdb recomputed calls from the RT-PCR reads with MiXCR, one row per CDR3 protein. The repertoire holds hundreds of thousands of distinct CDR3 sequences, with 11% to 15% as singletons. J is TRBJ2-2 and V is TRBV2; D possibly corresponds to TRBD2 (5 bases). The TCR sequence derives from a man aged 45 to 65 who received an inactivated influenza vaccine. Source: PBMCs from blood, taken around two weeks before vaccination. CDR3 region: CASRIPYSRWGDTGELFF. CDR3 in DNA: TGTGCCAGCAGGATACCCTATAGTAGGTGGGGAGACACCGGGGAGCTGTTTTTT. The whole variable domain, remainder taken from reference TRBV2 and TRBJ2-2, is EPEVTQTPSHQVTQMGQEVILRCVPISNHLYFYWYRQILGQKVEFLVSFYNNEISEKSEIFDDQFSVERPDGSNFTLKIRSTKLEDSAMYFCASRIPYSRWGDTGELFFGEGSRLTVL.